This T cell receptor beta chain was sequenced in a study of breast tumors, draining lymph nodes, adjacent tissues. The CDR3 is 15 residues long. In germline, CDR1 is DFQATT, CDR2 SNEGSKA (reference sequence). After removal of 3 bases from V and 4 bases from J, the junction contained 5 bases not matched to a gene. This clonotype is medium-sized in the sample. One entry per CDR3 protein results from TCRdb running MiXCR on the multiplex PCR reads. The table has about 20,000 distinct CDR3 sequences, more than 25% seen once. The sequence was obtained from a female donor with breast cancer. Some clones in this sample may be carry-over from other donors' samples. This chain connects TRBV20-1 to TRBJ2-1, with 11 nucleotides matching TRBD2. Sequencing was performed on breast tumor tissue. CDR3 sequence reads: CSASELAGEYNEQFF. The CDR3 DNA is TGCAGTGCTAGTGAACTAGCGGGAGAATACAATGAGCAGTTCTTC.